The rows below give T cell receptor beta chains drawn from one sample of a study of blood T cell repertoires in COVID-19. TCRdb keeps only in-frame clones here, not all; method: immunoSEQ multiplex PCR. In the table there are a few hundred thousand clones, approximately 90% of which are singletons. The sequenced sample was PBMCs or T cells enriched from blood (not recorded which). The receptors stem from a woman in her twenties or thirties who had recovered from COVID-19. Each CDR3 is given with its conserved first and last residue. The D gene is left open where the match is weak. Some rows have no size entry. The others give once, few or many, or a class for an expanded clone.

clone_size	d_call	v_call	j_call	cdr3_aa	cdr3_nt
-	-	TRBV3-1/TRBV3-2	TRBJ1-3	CASSQAGSGGNTIYF	TGTGCCAGCAGCCAAGCTGGTTCCGGGGGAAACACCATATATTTT
-	TRBD1	TRBV6-4	TRBJ1-4	CASSPGTAFNEKLFF	TGTGCCAGCAGTCCCGGGACAGCTTTTAATGAAAAACTGTTTTTT
-	TRBD2	TRBV19	TRBJ2-1	CASSMVGAGAGSSYNEQFF	TGTGCCAGTAGTATGGTGGGAGCGGGAGCCGGGAGCTCCTACAATGAGCAGTTCTTC
-	-	TRBV28	TRBJ1-1	CASSPTRQVNTEAFF	TGTGCCAGCAGTCCCACTAGACAGGTGAACACTGAAGCTTTCTTT
-	TRBD1	TRBV18	TRBJ2-6	CASSPFLDRGPSSGANVLTF	TGTGCCAGCTCACCTTTTCTTGACAGGGGCCCTTCCTCTGGGGCCAACGTCCTGACTTTC
-	TRBD1	TRBV28	TRBJ1-2	CASLNTGTGLYGYTF	TGTGCCAGTCTAAACACCGGGACAGGACTATATGGCTACACCTTC
-	TRBD2	TRBV28	TRBJ2-1	CASSLLAGGWNNEQFF	TGTGCCAGCAGTCTACTAGCGGGAGGGTGGAACAATGAGCAGTTCTTC
-	TRBD1	TRBV19	TRBJ2-7	CASSIQGDTYEQYF	TGTGCCAGTAGTATACAGGGGGACACCTACGAGCAGTACTTC
-	TRBD2	TRBV7-3	TRBJ2-5	CASSLMAGGGQETQYF	TGTGCCAGCAGCTTAATGGCGGGAGGGGGGCAAGAGACCCAGTACTTC
once	-	TRBV4-2	TRBJ1-1	CASSQGGGGVHTEAFF	TGTGCCAGCAGCCAAGGGGGGGGAGGGGTACACACTGAAGCTTTCTTT
few	-	TRBV5-1	TRBJ2-3	CASSFRARDTQYF	TGCGCCAGCAGCTTCAGGGCTAGGGATACGCAGTATTTT
-	-	TRBV2	TRBJ1-5	CASSEIRQPQHF	TGTGCCAGCAGTGAAATTCGTCAGCCCCAGCATTTT
-	TRBD1	TRBV19	TRBJ1-2	CASSSRDSRIIRYGYTF	TGTGCCAGTAGTTCGAGGGACAGCAGGATTATCCGCTATGGCTACACCTTC
-	-	TRBV6-5	TRBJ2-7	CASTNRRGQYF	TGTGCCAGCACCAACCGTAGGGGGCAGTACTTC
-	TRBD2	TRBV7-3	TRBJ2-1	CASSLTLSGRDNEQFF	TGTGCCAGCAGCTTAACGTTAAGCGGGAGAGACAATGAGCAGTTCTTC
-	-	TRBV2	TRBJ2-7	CASQAYEQYF	TGTGCCAGCCAGGCCTACGAGCAGTACTTC
-	-	TRBV13	TRBJ1-1	CASSPRNTEAFF	TGTGCCAGCAGCCCCAGGAACACTGAAGCTTTCTTT
-	TRBD2	TRBV29-1	TRBJ2-7	CSVVASGPYEQYF	TGCAGCGTTGTTGCTAGCGGTCCCTACGAGCAGTACTTC
-	-	TRBV18	TRBJ2-3	CASSPPLGVGSTDTQYF	TGTGCCAGCTCACCCCCGCTAGGTGTCGGGAGCACAGATACGCAGTATTTT
-	TRBD1	TRBV4-3	TRBJ2-3	CASSLRTGLTDTQYF	TGCGCCAGCAGCCTTAGGACAGGGCTCACAGATACGCAGTATTTT
-	TRBD1	TRBV28	TRBJ2-7	CASSIIFGRDRNYEQYF	TGTGCCAGCTCCATCATTTTCGGCCGGGACAGGAACTACGAGCAGTACTTC
-	-	TRBV10-3	TRBJ2-1	CAISGGGVSYNEQFF	TGTGCCATCAGTGGAGGAGGGGTATCCTACAATGAGCAGTTCTTC
once	-	TRBV28	TRBJ1-4	CASSLSLATNEKLFF	TGTGCCAGCAGTTTATCCCTAGCAACTAATGAAAAACTGTTTTTT
-	-	TRBV6-2/TRBV6-3	TRBJ1-4	CASSTTVVSEKRLFF	TGTGCCAGCAGCACGACAGTGGTATCCGAAAAACGACTGTTTTTT
-	TRBD1	TRBV19	TRBJ1-4	CASSVGTGIGEKLFF	TGTGCCAGTAGCGTCGGGACAGGGATCGGCGAAAAACTGTTTTTT
-	TRBD1	TRBV10-3	TRBJ1-1	CAISEGQAHTEAFF	TGTGCCATCAGTGAGGGACAGGCTCACACTGAAGCTTTCTTT
-	-	TRBV5-1	TRBJ2-3	CASSLGEWGTDTQYF	TGCGCCAGCAGCTTGGGGGAGTGGGGCACAGATACGCAGTATTTT
-	-	TRBV6-5	TRBJ1-5	CASRAQGHSNQPQHF	TGTGCCAGCAGGGCCCAGGGTCATAGCAATCAGCCCCAGCATTTT
-	TRBD1	TRBV6-2/TRBV6-3	TRBJ2-7	CASSSSPRTSTGWSYEQYF	TGTGCCAGCAGTTCGTCCCCCCGAACGTCGACAGGGTGGTCCTACGAGCAGTACTTC
-	TRBD2	TRBV6-2/TRBV6-3	TRBJ2-5	CASSYGSRTSGRETQYF	TGTGCCAGCAGTTACGGGTCCCGGACTAGCGGGAGAGAGACCCAGTACTTC
-	TRBD1	TRBV2	TRBJ2-7	CASSEPLTGVSYEQYF	TGTGCCAGCAGTGAACCATTGACAGGGGTCTCCTACGAGCAGTACTTC
-	-	TRBV5-1	TRBJ2-5	CASSLSGVYGETQYF	TGCGCCAGCAGCTTAAGTGGTGTCTACGGGGAGACCCAGTACTTC
-	-	TRBV7-9	TRBJ1-1	CASSQGSSNTEAFF	TGTGCCAGCAGCCAGGGATCGTCGAACACTGAAGCTTTCTTT
-	TRBD1	TRBV18	TRBJ1-5	CASSPLTGAGQPQHF	TGTGCCAGCTCACCACTCACAGGGGCGGGACAGCCCCAGCATTTT
-	-	TRBV29-1	TRBJ2-3	CSVQGTSTDTQYF	TGCAGCGTTCAAGGGACTAGCACAGATACGCAGTATTTT
-	TRBD1	TRBV4-2	TRBJ1-5	CASSQGTEGASNQPQHF	TGTGCCAGCAGCCAAGGGACAGAGGGGGCGAGCAATCAGCCCCAGCATTTT
-	-	TRBV7-8	TRBJ1-3	CASSLARGYSGNTIYF	TGTGCCAGCAGCTTAGCGCGGGGCTACTCTGGAAACACCATATATTTT
-	-	TRBV11-1	TRBJ1-1	CASSLAGGTEAFF	TGTGCCAGCAGCTTAGCAGGGGGAACTGAAGCTTTCTTT
-	-	TRBV5-1	TRBJ1-6	CASSLGQYNSPLHF	TGCGCCAGCAGCTTGGGACAGTATAATTCACCCCTCCACTTT
-	TRBD2	TRBV7-7	TRBJ2-1	CASSPGLAVLNEQFF	TGTGCTAGCAGCCCCGGACTAGCGGTGCTCAATGAGCAGTTCTTC
-	TRBD2	TRBV7-9	TRBJ2-3	CASRIAGGSSDTQYF	TGTGCCAGCAGAATAGCAGGCGGGAGTTCAGATACGCAGTATTTT
-	TRBD1	TRBV10-3	TRBJ1-1	CAISESRQGGAEAFF	TGTGCCATCAGTGAGTCGCGACAGGGAGGAGCTGAAGCTTTCTTT
once	-	TRBV6-2/TRBV6-3	TRBJ1-1	CASSTVRNTEAFF	TGTGCCAGCAGCACAGTCCGGAACACTGAAGCTTTCTTT
-	-	TRBV3-1/TRBV3-2	TRBJ2-7	CASSQRDYEQYF	TGTGCCAGCAGCCAGCGGGACTACGAGCAGTACTTC
-	TRBD1	TRBV6-6	TRBJ1-2	CASSYQRGRLHYGYTF	TGTGCCAGCAGTTACCAGAGGGGGCGGCTACACTATGGCTACACCTTC
-	TRBD2	TRBV3-1/TRBV3-2	TRBJ2-1	CASSQDTSGFSSYNEQFF	TGTGCCAGCAGCCAAGATACTAGCGGGTTTAGCTCCTACAATGAGCAGTTCTTC
-	-	TRBV7-9	TRBJ1-2	CASSQSNYGYTF	TGTGCCAGCAGCCAATCTAACTATGGCTACACCTTC
-	-	TRBV15	TRBJ1-6	CATSRAGGDSPLHF	TGTGCCACCAGCAGAGCCGGGGGTGATTCACCCCTCCACTTT
-	TRBD2	TRBV27	TRBJ2-1	CASTPSGSYNEQFF	TGTGCCAGCACCCCTAGCGGATCCTACAATGAGCAGTTCTTC
-	-	TRBV28	TRBJ1-6	CASSLWPPTTGSVNSPLHF	TGTGCCAGCAGTTTATGGCCCCCGACGACAGGTTCGGTTAATTCACCCCTCCACTTT
few	TRBD1	TRBV2	TRBJ2-1	CANQPGTGPYNEQFF	TGTGCCAATCAGCCCGGGACAGGACCTTACAATGAGCAGTTCTTC
-	-	TRBV27	TRBJ2-7	CASSLSRGEYEQYF	TGTGCCAGCAGTCTCTCCCGGGGAGAGTACGAGCAGTACTTC
-	TRBD2	TRBV2	TRBJ2-1	CASSAGLAGGIPYNEQFF	TGTGCCAGCAGTGCCGGACTAGCGGGAGGGATCCCTTACAATGAGCAGTTCTTC
-	TRBD2	TRBV15	TRBJ2-3	CATSSPISGRSKWGTDTQYF	TGTGCCACCAGCAGCCCCATTAGCGGGAGAAGTAAGTGGGGGACAGATACGCAGTATTTT
-	TRBD2	TRBV11-1	TRBJ2-1	CASRWGGNEQFF	TGTGCCAGCAGGTGGGGGGGGAATGAGCAGTTCTTC